This T cell receptor (beta chain) is drawn from a study of T cell repertoires in cytomegalovirus infection. In TCRdb, the reads were re-called with MiXCR into one record per CDR3 protein. Of about 310,000 distinct CDR3 sequences detected, about a sixth appear once; the ten largest clones hold approximately 12%. This clonotype showed up just a few times. This TCR was recovered from a human donor in good health (CMV status not recorded). Some clones in this sample may be carry-over from other donors' samples. Sample: PBMCs.

As DNA, the CDR3 is TGTGCCAGCAGTACCACAGGGGACGATGGCTACACCTTC. This encodes CASSTTGDDGYTF. The chain has TRBV6-6 and TRBJ1-2, with TRBD1 matching over 7 bases. Germline CDR1 reads MNHNY; CDR2 reads SVGAGI (reference sequence). J was trimmed by 6 bases and V by 5 bases; bases with no gene match: 6. CDR3 length equals 13 residues.